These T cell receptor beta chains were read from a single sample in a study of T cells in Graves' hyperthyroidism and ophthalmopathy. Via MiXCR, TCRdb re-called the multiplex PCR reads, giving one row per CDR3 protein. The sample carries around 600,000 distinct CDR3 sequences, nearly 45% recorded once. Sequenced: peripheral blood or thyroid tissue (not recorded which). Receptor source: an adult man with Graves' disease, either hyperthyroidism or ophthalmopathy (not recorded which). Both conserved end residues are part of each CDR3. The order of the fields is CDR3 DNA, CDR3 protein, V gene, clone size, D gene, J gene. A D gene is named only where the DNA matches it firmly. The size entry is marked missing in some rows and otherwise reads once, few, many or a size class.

CDR3 DNA: TGTGCCAGCAGCTCCGGGACTGACGCCTATGGCCACACCTTC; CDR3 protein: CASSSGTDAYGHTF; V gene: TRBV5-1; clone size: once; D gene: -; J gene: TRBJ1-2
CDR3 DNA: TGTGCCAGCACGGACAGGGGCCGGGGCAATCAGCCCCAGCATTTT; CDR3 protein: CASTDRGRGNQPQHF; V gene: TRBV6-5; clone size: many; D gene: TRBD1; J gene: TRBJ1-5
CDR3 DNA: TGTGCCAGCAGCTTTAAGACAGGGCTCCATAATTCACCCCTCCACTTT; CDR3 protein: CASSFKTGLHNSPLHF; V gene: TRBV5-6; clone size: few; D gene: TRBD1; J gene: TRBJ1-6
CDR3 DNA: TGTGCCATCAGTACAGTGAACACTGAAGCTTTCTTT; CDR3 protein: CAISTVNTEAFF; V gene: TRBV10-3; clone size: many; D gene: -; J gene: TRBJ1-1
CDR3 DNA: TGCGCCAGCAGCCAAGTACCCGGACAGGGAGAGAATGAAAAACTGTTTTTT; CDR3 protein: CASSQVPGQGENEKLFF; V gene: TRBV2; clone size: once; D gene: TRBD1; J gene: TRBJ1-4
CDR3 DNA: TGTGCCAGCAGTTACAACAGCGGGAGAGGGGCGGGCTACGAGCAGTACTTC; CDR3 protein: CASSYNSGRGAGYEQYF; V gene: TRBV6-1; clone size: few; D gene: TRBD2; J gene: TRBJ2-7
CDR3 DNA: TGCAGTGCTAGAGATGTGCGGAGAGGATCTGGAAACACCATATATTTT; CDR3 protein: CSARDVRRGSGNTIYF; V gene: TRBV20-1; clone size: -; D gene: -; J gene: TRBJ1-3
CDR3 DNA: TGCAGCGTTCGTCGGCAGGGGGTTAGGTCAAACACTGAAGCTTTCTTT; CDR3 protein: CSVRRQGVRSNTEAFF; V gene: TRBV29-1; clone size: -; D gene: TRBD1; J gene: TRBJ1-1
CDR3 DNA: TGTGCCAGCAGCTTAACAGGGACGATGAACACTGAAGCTTTCTTT; CDR3 protein: CASSLTGTMNTEAFF; V gene: TRBV7-6; clone size: many; D gene: -; J gene: TRBJ1-1
CDR3 DNA: TGTGCAATGAACCCCGGGACAGCCTACGAGCAGTACTTC; CDR3 protein: CAMNPGTAYEQYF; V gene: TRBV19; clone size: -; D gene: TRBD1; J gene: TRBJ2-7
CDR3 DNA: TGCAGCGTTGACGGATTGGGGCAGGGAGGCTTGAACACCATATATTTT; CDR3 protein: CSVDGLGQGGLNTIYF; V gene: TRBV29-1; clone size: few; D gene: -; J gene: TRBJ1-3